Here is one T cell receptor (beta chain) with its context. This clonotype came up many times. Its antigen is currently not known. No much larger clone is present one base from it, and per-base qualities are unavailable. cDNA was synthesized by template-switch 5'RACE using a primer carrying a 10-nucleotide random unique molecular identifier by which each TCR transcript was tagged. Each sequencing run produced over 160 million TCR-beta sequences covering 15-18 subjects. Total RNA was extracted with the RNeasy kit. Using the KAPA Real-time Library Amplification kit, TCR-beta VDJ regions were amplified with primers for the TCR constant region and the 5'RACE anchor. A first PCR added sample indexes and Illumina adaptors, after which a second PCR increased the library yield. After Ampure bead purification, the roughly 650 bp TCR product was size-selected on a 2% E-gel SizeSelection system. Before pooling, libraries had their quality checked on a Bioanalyzer, their concentration measured with Qubit, and their quantity determined with the Kapa Library Quantification kit. An Illumina HiSeq 2500 was used to sequence the libraries paired-end at 2 x 150 bp. To increase sequence diversity, roughly 24-32% phiX was spiked into each library pool. Turning to the authors' computational methods: Quality-filtered reads were processed with the UMI-based MiGEC pipeline, and over 90% of raw TCR sequences were removed by the MiGEC pipeline during error correction. IMGT germline references were used for aligning VDJ genes, and each clonotype was defined as a unique CDR3 amino acid sequence together with its V-J genes. Clonal expansion, Shannon diversity, and CDR3 relatedness (CalcPairwiseDistances, ClusterSamples) were evaluated with VDJtools, and phylogenetic trees were built with CLCbio workbench. Using coefficient-of-variation modelling across technical triplicates, the study counted a clone as expanded if it had at least 8 unique UMIs. The public reads were reprocessed in TCRdb via fastp at Q25 and MiXCR, keeping in-frame beta chains. Entries that share a CDR3 protein sequence are merged under the most common genes and DNA. TCRdb assigned the V and J calls; the authors' analysis was not used. The sample table lists approximately 46,000 distinct CDR3 sequences, around 3.3% of them with a count of one. Over 12% of the sample belongs to the ten largest clones.

The sample comes from a study of neurological immune-mediated disorders (dated by TCRdb to the late 2010s). At the level of the whole study: Among the approximately 34 multiple sclerosis patients, around 30 had relapsing-remitting MS and 3 had secondary progressive MS. The study compared peripheral blood TCR-beta repertoires of HTLV-I-associated myelopathy (HAM/TSP) patients, multiple sclerosis patients and healthy controls using UMI-based sequencing. The roughly 110 TCR-beta libraries covered PBMC samples along with longitudinal samples, technical triplicates, and paired sorted CD4+ and CD8+ T-cell subsets. The cohort included approximately 70 subjects: some 14 with HAM/TSP, roughly 34 with multiple sclerosis, and around 20 healthy controls.

General conclusions and limits of the study: No identical CDR3 amino acid sequences were shared among expanded clones across subjects, suggesting private TCR-beta repertoires in all groups. The MS cluster showed no association with clinical or MRI features, and the authors stated that larger cohorts are needed. In a phylogenetic analysis, the repertoires of 18 out of 34 MS patients fell into a single cluster of related CDR3 sequences, pointing to a possible signature at the repertoire level. TCR clonal expansion was highest in HAM/TSP patients and lowest in MS patients, with MS patients falling below even healthy controls.

Libraries from unsorted PBMCs were made from 2 million PBMCs kept in RNAlater at -80 degrees C until RNA extraction. Multiple sclerosis patients were enrolled in a US clinical protocol evaluating disease progression by magnetic resonance imaging. Peripheral blood was subjected to Ficoll-Hypaque density gradient centrifugation to isolate PBMCs, which were then cryopreserved in liquid nitrogen. The TCR comes from a woman aged 50 to 60 with multiple sclerosis. Sequencing was done on a sample of PBMCs.

The bases read TGTGCCAGCAGCCAAGCCTCCTCGACTAGCGGCTCCTACAATGAGCAGTTCTTC. Its protein reads: CASSQASSTSGSYNEQFF. This chain joins TRBV3-1 to TRBJ2-1; 9 central bases correspond to TRBD2. Here V drops 1 base and J drops 0 bases, and the junction holds 7 bases not matched to any gene. In the germline V gene (reference sequence), CDR1 corresponds to LGHDT and CDR2 to YNNKEL. Its CDR3 holds 18 amino acids, cysteine through phenylalanine. Just the 54-base CDR3 DNA is kept, in frame starting at base 1.